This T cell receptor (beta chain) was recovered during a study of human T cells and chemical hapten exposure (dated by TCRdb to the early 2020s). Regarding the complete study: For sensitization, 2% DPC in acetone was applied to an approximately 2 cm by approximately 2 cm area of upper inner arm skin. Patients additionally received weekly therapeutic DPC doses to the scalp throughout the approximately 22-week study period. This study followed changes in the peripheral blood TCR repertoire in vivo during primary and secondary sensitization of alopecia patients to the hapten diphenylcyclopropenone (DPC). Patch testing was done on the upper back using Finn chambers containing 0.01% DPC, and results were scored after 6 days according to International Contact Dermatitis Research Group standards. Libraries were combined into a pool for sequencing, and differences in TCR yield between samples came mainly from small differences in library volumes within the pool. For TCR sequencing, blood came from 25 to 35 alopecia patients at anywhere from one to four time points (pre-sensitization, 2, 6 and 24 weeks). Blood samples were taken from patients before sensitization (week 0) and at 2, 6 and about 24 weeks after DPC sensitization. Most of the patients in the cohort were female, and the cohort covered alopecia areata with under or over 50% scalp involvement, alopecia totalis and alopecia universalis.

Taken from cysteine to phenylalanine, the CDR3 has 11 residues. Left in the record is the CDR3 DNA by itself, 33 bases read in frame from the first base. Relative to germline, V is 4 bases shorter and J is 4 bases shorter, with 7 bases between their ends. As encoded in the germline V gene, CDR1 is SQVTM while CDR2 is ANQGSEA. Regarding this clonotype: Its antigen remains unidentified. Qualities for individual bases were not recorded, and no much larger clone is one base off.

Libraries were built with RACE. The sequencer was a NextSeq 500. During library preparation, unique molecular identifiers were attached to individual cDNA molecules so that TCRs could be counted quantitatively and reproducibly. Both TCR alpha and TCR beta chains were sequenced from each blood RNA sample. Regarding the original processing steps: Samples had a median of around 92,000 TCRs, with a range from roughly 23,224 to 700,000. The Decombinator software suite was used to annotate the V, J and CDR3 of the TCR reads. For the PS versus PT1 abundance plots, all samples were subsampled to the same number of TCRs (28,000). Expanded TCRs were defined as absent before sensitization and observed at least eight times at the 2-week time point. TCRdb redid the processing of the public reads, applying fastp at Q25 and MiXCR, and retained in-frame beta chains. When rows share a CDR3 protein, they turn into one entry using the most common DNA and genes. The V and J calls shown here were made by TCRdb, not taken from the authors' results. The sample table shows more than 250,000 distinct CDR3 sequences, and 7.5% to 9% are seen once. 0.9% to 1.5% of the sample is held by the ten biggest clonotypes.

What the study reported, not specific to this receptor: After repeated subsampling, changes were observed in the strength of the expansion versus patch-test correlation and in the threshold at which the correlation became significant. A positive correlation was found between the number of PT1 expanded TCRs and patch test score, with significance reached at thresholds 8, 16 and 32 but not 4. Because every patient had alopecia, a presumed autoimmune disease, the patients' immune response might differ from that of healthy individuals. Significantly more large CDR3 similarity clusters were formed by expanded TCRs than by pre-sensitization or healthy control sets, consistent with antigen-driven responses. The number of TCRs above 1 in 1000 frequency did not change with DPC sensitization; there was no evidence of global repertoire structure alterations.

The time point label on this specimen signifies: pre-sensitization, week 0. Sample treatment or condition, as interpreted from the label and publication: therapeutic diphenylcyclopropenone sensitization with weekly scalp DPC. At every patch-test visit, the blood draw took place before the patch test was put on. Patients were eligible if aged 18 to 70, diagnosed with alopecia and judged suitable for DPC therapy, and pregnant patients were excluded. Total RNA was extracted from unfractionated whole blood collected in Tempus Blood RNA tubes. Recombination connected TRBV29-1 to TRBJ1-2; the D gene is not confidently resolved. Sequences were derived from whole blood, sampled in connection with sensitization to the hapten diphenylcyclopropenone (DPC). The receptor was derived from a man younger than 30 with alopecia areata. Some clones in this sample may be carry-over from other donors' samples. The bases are TGCAGCGTTGCCGGGCCCTATGGCTACACCTTC. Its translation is CSVAGPYGYTF.